These 15 T cell receptor beta chains were sequenced from one sample in a study of low-dose radiotherapy and immunotherapy resistance in tumors. Stated time point: before trial treatment. TRAV- and TRBV-specific primers were used for first-strand cDNA, which covered alpha and beta chains. Both a constant-region primer and a V-primer adapter served to amplify TCRs across 20 to 25 PCR cycles. TCRdb redid the calling of the reads with MiXCR, one entry per CDR3 protein. The sample holds 80,000 to 95,000 distinct CDR3 sequences; 9% to 9.5% are singletons and the top ten take under 1.1%. The sequencing here drew on PBMCs, taken before treatment. The receptors here all came from a male donor with prostate cancer.

This clonotype was seen many times. The gene calls are TRBV7-2 and TRBJ2-7, with 10 bases that match TRBD2. After removal of 5 bases from V and 3 bases from J, the junction contained 7 bases not matched to a gene. CDR1 and CDR2 (germline): SGHTA, FQGNSA. This CDR3 region has 15 residues. The CDR3 here is CASSRTAGGRYEQYF. The CDR3 DNA is TGTGCCAGCAGCCGCACAGCGGGAGGGCGCTACGAGCAGTACTTC. The complete variable domain, with remaining parts taken from reference TRBV7-2 and TRBJ2-7, reads GAGVSQSPSNKVTEKGKDVELRCDPISGHTALYWYRQSLGQGLEFLIYFQGNSAPDKSGLPSDRFSAERTGGSVSTLTIQRTQQEDSAVYLCASSRTAGGRYEQYFGPGTRLTVT.

This clonotype was recorded at least ten times. V usage is TRBV29-1 and J usage is TRBJ1-1, with 11 nucleotides matching TRBD1. The CDR3 loop spans 16 amino acids. The V gene end was trimmed by 5 bases and the J gene end by 1 base; junction bases not matched to a gene: 9. Germline CDR1 reads SQVTM; CDR2 reads ANQGSEA. CDR3 nucleotide sequence: TGCAGCGTTATACCGGGACAGGGGGTGGGGAACACTGAAGCTTTCTTT. It yields the protein CSVIPGQGVGNTEAFF.

This chain uses TRBV2 with TRBJ2-1; 7 nucleotides match TRBD2. V lost 8 bases and J lost 4; bases outside the gene matches: 8. Germline-derived CDR1 and CDR2 are SNHLY and FYNNEI. The CDR3 loop spans 14 amino acids. This CDR3 reads CASQTGRQYNEQFF. The CDR3 DNA is TGTGCCAGCCAGACCGGGAGGCAGTACAATGAGCAGTTCTTC.

This clonotype has a count of ten or more. V is TRBV6-5 and J is TRBJ1-6; 7 bases are a match to TRBD1. Per the germline V gene, CDR1 is MNHEY and CDR2 is SVGAGI. This CDR3 is 14 amino acids long. V trimming: 5 bases; J trimming: 9 bases; junction bases outside the gene matches: 7. The CDR3 loop reads CASSKPQGISPLHF. CDR3 nucleotides: TGTGCCAGCAGTAAGCCACAGGGGATTTCACCCCTCCACTTT.

This clonotype was counted at least ten times. This chain links TRBV24-1 with TRBJ2-3; D unclear. Per the germline V gene, CDR1 is KGHDR and CDR2 is SFDVKD. Trimming removed 5 bases at V and 0 bases at J, with 11 bases between. This CDR3 spans 15 amino acids. DNA for the CDR3: TGTGCCACCAGTGCACCGGACGGGAGCACAGATACGCAGTATTTT. This sequence encodes CATSAPDGSTDTQYF.

In its sample, this clonotype was seen many times. This sequence joins TRBV11-2 and TRBJ2-1, with D tentatively TRBD1 (5 bases). Trimming took off 0 bases at V and 6 bases at J, with 12 bases between the two ends. Germline CDR1 and CDR2: SGHAT and FQNNGV. This CDR3 is 15 amino acids long. Here the CDR3 DNA reads TGTGCCAGCAGCTTAGACTCAGGGTCCATCAATGAGCAGTTCTTC. This translates into CASSLDSGSINEQFF.

This clonotype was observed once. The V and J genes are TRBV18 and TRBJ1-1; D gene ambiguous. Germline V lookup: CDR1 KGHSH, CDR2 LQKENI. CDR3 size: 15 residues. V was cut by 3 bases and J by 5 bases, with 16 bases left in between. The CDR3 region is CASSPAIVGKTEAFF. The CDR3 DNA sequence: TGTGCCAGCTCACCGGCGATAGTGGGGAAGACTGAAGCTTTCTTT.

This clonotype was detected ten times or more. The chain carries TRBV3-1 and TRBJ2-7; TRBD2 might be the D (7 bases). The CDR3 has 13 residues. In germline, CDR1 is LGHDT, CDR2 YNNKEL (reference sequence). Deletions cut 1 base from V and 6 bases from J, with 10 bases between. The CDR3 is CASSQGGGLEQYF. For the CDR3, the DNA is TGTGCCAGCAGCCAAGGGGGGGGCCTCGAGCAGTACTTC.

This clonotype occurred many times. This chain uses TRBV20-1 with TRBJ2-1, with 8 bases lining up with TRBD2. V lost 6 bases and J lost 0; bases outside the gene matches: 7. The length of the CDR3 is 15 residues. Germline CDR1 and CDR2: DFQATT and SNEGSKA (reference sequence). The DNA for the CDR3 is TGCAGTGCCCGGACGGGGACTAGCTCCTACAATGAGCAGTTCTTC. As protein: CSARTGTSSYNEQFF.

This clonotype was observed at least ten times. V usage is TRBV28 and J usage is TRBJ2-5; 11 positions match TRBD2. The V gene's germline CDR1 is MDHEN and CDR2 SYDVKM. CDR3 length: 12 residues. The trim removed 6 bases at V and 7 bases at J, leaving 1 base unmatched. This CDR3 reads CASRLAGGTQYF. CDR3 nucleotides: TGTGCCAGCAGGCTAGCGGGGGGGACCCAGTACTTC.

CDR3 in DNA: TGTGCCAGCAGCTCGGGCGGGAGTAATGAGCAGTTCTTC. Translation gives CASSSGGSNEQFF. The genes are TRBV28 and TRBJ2-1; TRBD2 agrees at 7 bases. This CDR3 has 13 residues. From germline, CDR1 is MDHEN and CDR2 SYDVKM. V shed 6 bases, J shed 7 bases, and the junction held 6 bases outside the gene matches.

The gene calls are TRBV15 and TRBJ2-3; D unclear. The CDR3 is made up of 12 amino acids. V gave up 6 bases and J gave up 6 bases, with 10 bases separating them. Germline-derived CDR1 and CDR2 are LNHNV and YYDKDF (reference sequence). The CDR3 DNA sequence: TGTGCCACCAGAAAGACTTCCGATACGCAGTATTTT. Translating gives CATRKTSDTQYF.

This chain connects TRBV13 to TRBJ2-3; possibly TRBD1 or TRBD2 for D (7 bases each). The germline V gene has CDR1 PRHDT and CDR2 FYEKMQ (reference sequence). The V gene lost 1 base and the J gene lost 3 bases, with 14 bases spanning the gap. The CDR3 runs 16 residues. The CDR3 coding sequence is TGTGCCAGCAGCTTAGTCGGGCAGGGGGGGACAGATACGCAGTATTTT. It codes for CASSLVGQGGTDTQYF.

This clonotype appeared many times. The chain is built from TRBV12-3 or TRBV12-4 and TRBJ2-6, with D unresolved. This CDR3 comprises 16 residues. The V end lost 2 bases, the J end lost 1 base, and 9 bases lay between the germline ends. The CDR3 DNA reads as TGTGCCAGCAGTTTAAGACTCGCTTCTGGGGCCAACGTCCTGACTTTC. Residues: CASSLRLASGANVLTF.

The chain is built from TRBV5-4 and TRBJ2-7; D is possibly TRBD2 (7 bases). V lost 2 bases and J lost 5, with 20 bases in between. Germline V gene sequence: CDR1 SGHNT, CDR2 YYREEE (reference sequence). The length of the CDR3 is 16 residues. Here the CDR3 DNA reads TGTGCCAGCAGCTTCGGGGGGCGGATCTCCTACAACGAGCAGTACTTC. Translated: CASSFGGRISYNEQYF.